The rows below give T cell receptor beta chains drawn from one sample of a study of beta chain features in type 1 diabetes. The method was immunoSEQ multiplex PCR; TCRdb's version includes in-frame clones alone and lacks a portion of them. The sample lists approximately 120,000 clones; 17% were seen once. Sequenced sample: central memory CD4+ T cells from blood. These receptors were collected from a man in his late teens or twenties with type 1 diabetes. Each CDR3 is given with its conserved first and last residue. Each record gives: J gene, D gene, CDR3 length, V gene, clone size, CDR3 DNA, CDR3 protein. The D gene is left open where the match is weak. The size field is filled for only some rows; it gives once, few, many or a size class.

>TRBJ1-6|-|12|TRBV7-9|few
TGTGCCAGCAGCTCGGGGGATTCACCCCTCCACTTT
CASSSGDSPLHF
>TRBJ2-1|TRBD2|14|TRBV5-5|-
TGTGCCAGCAGCTTGGGACTAGCGGACAATGAGCAGTTCTTC
CASSLGLADNEQFF
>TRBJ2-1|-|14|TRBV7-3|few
TGTGCCAGCAGCCTCGGACCTAAAGCGGATGAGCAGTTCTTC
CASSLGPKADEQFF
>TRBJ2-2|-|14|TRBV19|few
TGTGCCAGTAGTATAGAGGGGCTAACCGGGGAGCTGTTTTTT
CASSIEGLTGELFF
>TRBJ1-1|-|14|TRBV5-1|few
TGCGCCAGCAGCTCAGACAGGAGGAACACTGAAGCTTTCTTT
CASSSDRRNTEAFF
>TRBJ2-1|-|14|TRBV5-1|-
TGCGCCAGCAGCTTGGCGAACCCATTCAATGAGCAGTTCTTC
CASSLANPFNEQFF
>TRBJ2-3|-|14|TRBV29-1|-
TGCAGCGTTGATAGGGACACCGGCACAGATACGCAGTATTTT
CSVDRDTGTDTQYF
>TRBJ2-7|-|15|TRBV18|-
TGTGCCAGCTCACCACAGACGGTCCGAGCCTACGAGCAGTACTTC
CASSPQTVRAYEQYF
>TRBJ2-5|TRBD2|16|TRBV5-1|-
TGCGCCAGCAGCTTGGGGCTAGCGGGACCGCAAGAGACCCAGTACTTC
CASSLGLAGPQETQYF
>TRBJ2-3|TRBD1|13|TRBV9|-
TGTGCCAGCAGCGCGGACAGGGCAGATACGCAGTATTTT
CASSADRADTQYF
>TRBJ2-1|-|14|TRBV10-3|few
TGTGCCATCAGTGACCGGACAGATTACAATGAGCAGTTCTTC
CAISDRTDYNEQFF
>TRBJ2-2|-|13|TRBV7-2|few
TGTGCCAGCAGCTTGCTGATTTCCGGGGAGCTGTTTTTT
CASSLLISGELFF
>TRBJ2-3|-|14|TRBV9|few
TGTGCCAGCAGCCCCGACTGGGTCCGGGATACGCAGTATTTT
CASSPDWVRDTQYF
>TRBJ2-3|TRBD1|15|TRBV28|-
TGTGCCAGCAGTACGCCGGGACAGGGGTTTGATACGCAGTATTTT
CASSTPGQGFDTQYF
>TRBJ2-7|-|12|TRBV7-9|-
TGTGCCAGCAGCCAAACTACCTACGAGCAGTACTTC
CASSQTTYEQYF
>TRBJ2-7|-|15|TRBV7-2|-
TGTGCCAGCAGCTTAGGGAGCGCTAACTCCTACGAGCAGTACTTC
CASSLGSANSYEQYF
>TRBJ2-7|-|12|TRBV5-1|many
TGCGCCAGCAGCTTGGTAGGGCGCGAGCAGTACTTC
CASSLVGREQYF
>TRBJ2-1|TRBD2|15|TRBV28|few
TGTGCCAGCAGTTTATCCAGCGGGGGGCCAGATTCTCAGTTCTTC
CASSLSSGGPDSQFF
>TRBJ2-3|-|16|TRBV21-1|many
TGTGCCAGCAGCAAAAGGGTTGTCAGAGTTGCAGATACGCAGTATTTT
CASSKRVVRVADTQYF
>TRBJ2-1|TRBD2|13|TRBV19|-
TGTGCCAGTAGTATGAACGAGCGGGGGGTAAAGTTCTTC
CASSMNERGVKFF
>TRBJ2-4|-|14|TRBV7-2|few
TGTGCCAGCACCCCCTTGGGGAATTGGGACATTCAGTACTTC
CASTPLGNWDIQYF
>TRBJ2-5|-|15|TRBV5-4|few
TGTGCCAGCAGCCCCGGGTCAGCGGCGGAAGAGACCCAGTACTTC
CASSPGSAAEETQYF
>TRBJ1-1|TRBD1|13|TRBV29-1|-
TGCAGTCTACAGGGGGCCCTGAACACTGAAGCTTTCTTT
CSLQGALNTEAFF
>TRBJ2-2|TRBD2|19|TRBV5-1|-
TGCGCCAGCAGCTTAAGAACTAGCGGGAGGCTCGCGAACACCGGGGAGCTGTTTTTT
CASSLRTSGRLANTGELFF
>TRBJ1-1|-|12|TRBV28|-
TGTGCCAGCAGCCTACAGGGAACTGAAGCTTTCTTT
CASSLQGTEAFF
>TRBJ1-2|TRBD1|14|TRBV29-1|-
TGCAGCGCCGTTACAGGGGTCGGGAGCTATGGCTACACCTTC
CSAVTGVGSYGYTF
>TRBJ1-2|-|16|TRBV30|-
TGTGCCTGGAGTCAGAAACCAGGGTTTTCCCCTAGGGGGTACACCTTC
CAWSQKPGFSPRGYTF
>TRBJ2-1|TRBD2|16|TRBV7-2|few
TGTGCCAGCAGTCTTGCCGGGACTAGCGGGTACAATGAGCAGTTCTTC
CASSLAGTSGYNEQFF
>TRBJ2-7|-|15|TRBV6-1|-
TGTGCCAGCAGTACTACTGGACAGAAAGCTTACGAGCAGTACTTC
CASSTTGQKAYEQYF
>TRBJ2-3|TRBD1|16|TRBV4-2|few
TGTGCCAGCAGCCAAGATTGGGACAGATTCACAGATACGCAGTATTTT
CASSQDWDRFTDTQYF
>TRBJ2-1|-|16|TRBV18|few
TGTGCCAGCCTCAAAGGGGTAGGCGGGACAGACAATGAGCAGTTCTTC
CASLKGVGGTDNEQFF
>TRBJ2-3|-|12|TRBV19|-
TGTGCCAGTAGTATCCGCAGGGATACGCAGTATTTT
CASSIRRDTQYF
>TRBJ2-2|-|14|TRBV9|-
TGTGCCAGCAGTGTACAGGGGAACACCGGGGAGCTGTTTTTT
CASSVQGNTGELFF
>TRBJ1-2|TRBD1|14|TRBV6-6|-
TGTGCCAGCAGTCAAGGACAGGGTTACTATGGCTACACCTTC
CASSQGQGYYGYTF
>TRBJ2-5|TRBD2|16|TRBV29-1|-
TGCAGCGCCGCGGGACTAGCGGGAGGTAGACGAGAGACCCAGTACTTC
CSAAGLAGGRRETQYF
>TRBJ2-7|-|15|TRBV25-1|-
TGTGCCAGCAGTGAATTGGGCAGCGGGCTGGACGAGCAGTACTTC
CASSELGSGLDEQYF
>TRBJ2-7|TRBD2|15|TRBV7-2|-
TGTGCCAGCAGCACCCTAGCGGGAGCCTCCTACGAGCAGTACTTC
CASSTLAGASYEQYF
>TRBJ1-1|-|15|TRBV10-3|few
TGTGCCATCAGTGACCCAGAGCTGTTGAACACTGAAGCTTTCTTT
CAISDPELLNTEAFF
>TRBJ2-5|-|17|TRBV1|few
TGCACCAGCAGCTTTTCCATGAGATGCCAGGGTCAAGAGACCCAGTACTTC
CTSSFSMRCQGQETQYF
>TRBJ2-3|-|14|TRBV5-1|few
TGCGCCAGCAGCTTGGTGGGGGGCCCAGATACGCAGTATTTT
CASSLVGGPDTQYF
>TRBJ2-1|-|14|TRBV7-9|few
TGTGCCAGCAGCACCAACAGGGAAGGGTATGAGCAGTTCTTC
CASSTNREGYEQFF
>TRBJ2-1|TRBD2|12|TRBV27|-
TGTGCCAGCAGTGCGGGCGGGGGAGTTGGGTTCTTC
CASSAGGGVGFF
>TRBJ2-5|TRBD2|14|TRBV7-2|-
TGTGCCAGCAGCGATGGACTAGCGGGGGAGACCCAGTACTTC
CASSDGLAGETQYF
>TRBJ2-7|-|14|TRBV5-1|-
TGCGCCAGCAGCTTGGGGCAGGATGTCCACGAGCAGTACTTC
CASSLGQDVHEQYF
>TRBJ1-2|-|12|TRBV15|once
TGTGCCACCAGCAGAGAAGGTTATGGCTACACCTTC
CATSREGYGYTF
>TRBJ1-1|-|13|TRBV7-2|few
TGTGCCAGCAGCTTCCAGGGTTCCACTGAAGCTTTCTTT
CASSFQGSTEAFF
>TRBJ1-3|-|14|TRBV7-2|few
TGTGCCAGCCGAGAGTGGAGCTCTGGAAACACCATATATTTT
CASREWSSGNTIYF
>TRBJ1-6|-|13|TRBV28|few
TGTGCCAGCAGTTATGGGGATAGGTCACCCCTCCACTTT
CASSYGDRSPLHF
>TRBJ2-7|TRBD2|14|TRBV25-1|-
TGTGCCAGCAGTGAATATAGGGGCGGGAGCGAGCAGTACTTC
CASSEYRGGSEQYF
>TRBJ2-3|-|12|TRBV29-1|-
TGCAGCGTTGACCCGTACACAGATACGCAGTATTTT
CSVDPYTDTQYF
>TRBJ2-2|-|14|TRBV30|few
TGTGCCTGGAGTAGAGACAGCCACACCGGGGAGCTGTTTTTT
CAWSRDSHTGELFF
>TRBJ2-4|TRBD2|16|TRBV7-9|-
TGTGCCAGCATTCAGACTAGCGGATTAGCCAAAAACATTCAGTACTTC
CASIQTSGLAKNIQYF
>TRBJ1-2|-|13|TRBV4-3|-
TGCGCCAGCAGCCAAGTTGAGGGGTATGGCTACACCTTC
CASSQVEGYGYTF
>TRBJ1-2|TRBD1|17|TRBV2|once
TGTGCCAGCAGTGAGGGAGGGACAGGGGGCGTCAGCGATGGCTACACCTTC
CASSEGGTGGVSDGYTF